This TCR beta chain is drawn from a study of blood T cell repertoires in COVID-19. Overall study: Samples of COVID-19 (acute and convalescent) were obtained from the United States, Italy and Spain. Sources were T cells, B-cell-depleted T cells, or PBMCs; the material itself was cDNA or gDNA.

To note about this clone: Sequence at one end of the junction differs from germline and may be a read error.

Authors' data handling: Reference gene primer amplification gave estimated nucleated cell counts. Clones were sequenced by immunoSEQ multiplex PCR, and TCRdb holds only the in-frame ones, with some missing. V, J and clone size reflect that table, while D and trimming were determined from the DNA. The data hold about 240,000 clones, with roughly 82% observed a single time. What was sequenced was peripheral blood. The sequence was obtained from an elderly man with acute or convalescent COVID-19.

The CDR3 loop reads CARSPGGGGRDTQYF. The CDR3 DNA sequence: TGCGCCCGCAGCCCGGGGGGAGGGGGGCGAGATACGCAGTATTTT. The chain employs TRBV5-1 and TRBJ2-3, with D tentatively TRBD2 (7 bases). The CDR3 runs to 15 residues. Germline CDR1 is SGHRS and CDR2 is YFSETQ.